This T cell receptor (beta chain) was captured by sequencing in a study of cytotoxic CD8 clonotypes in ibrutinib-treated CLL. Turning to the study itself: Specimens for response were gathered following a median around a year of therapy, spanning 6 to 36. Each sample contained, on average, under 270,000 productive templates and about 88,000 productive rearrangements. Study-level findings and limits: With treatment, public clonotypes, which were uncommon, either contracted or remained stable. Clonality rose at ibrutinib response and fell back toward baseline at progression.

Germline V gives CDR1 MGHRA, CDR2 YSYEKL. The CDR3 totals 14 residues. V was clipped by 1 base and J by 4 bases, with 11 bases between them. A word on this clone: Its antigen is not known.

The data were produced by immunoSEQ multiplex PCR, yet TCRdb's version contains in-frame clones alone and is incomplete. Of approximately 350,000 clones listed, over 55% are singletons. The gene calls are TRBV4-1 and TRBJ2-7; D is undetermined. This sequence was found in a human donor with chronic lymphocytic leukemia. This material consisted of PBMCs, taken after 36 months of ibrutinib treatment. For the CDR3, the DNA is TGCGCCAGCAGCCAAGGCGTTTGGGTGTACGAGCAGTACTTC. Translation: CASSQGVWVYEQYF.